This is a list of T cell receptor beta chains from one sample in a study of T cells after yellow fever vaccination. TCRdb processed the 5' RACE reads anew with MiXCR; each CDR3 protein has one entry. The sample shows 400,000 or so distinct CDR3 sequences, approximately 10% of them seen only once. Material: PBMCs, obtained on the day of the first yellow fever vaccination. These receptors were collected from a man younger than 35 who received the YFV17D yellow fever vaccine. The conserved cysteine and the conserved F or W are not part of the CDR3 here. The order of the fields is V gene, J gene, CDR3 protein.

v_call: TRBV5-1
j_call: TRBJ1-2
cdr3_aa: ASSLAVTGYGYT

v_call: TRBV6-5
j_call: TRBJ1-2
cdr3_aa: ASTRQDVGDGYT

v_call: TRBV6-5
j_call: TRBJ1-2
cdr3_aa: ASSYLGQGARGYT

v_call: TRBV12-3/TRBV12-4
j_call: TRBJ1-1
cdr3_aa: ASSLPSGQLNTEAF

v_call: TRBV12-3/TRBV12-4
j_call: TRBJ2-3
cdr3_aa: ASSHGAGGGDTQY

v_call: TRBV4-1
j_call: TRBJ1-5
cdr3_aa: ASSPYTGPNQPQH

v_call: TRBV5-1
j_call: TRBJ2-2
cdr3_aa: ASSLATSGVNTGELF

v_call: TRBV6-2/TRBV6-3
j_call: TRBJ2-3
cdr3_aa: ATDGSDRPDTQY

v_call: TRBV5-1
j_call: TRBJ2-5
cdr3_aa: ATTREDQETQY

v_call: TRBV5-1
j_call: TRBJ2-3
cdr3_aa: ASFAGQGLSYTQY

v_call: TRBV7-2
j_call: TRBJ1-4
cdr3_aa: ASSFPHYEKLF

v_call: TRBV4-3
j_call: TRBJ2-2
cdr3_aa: ASSQDKLGELF

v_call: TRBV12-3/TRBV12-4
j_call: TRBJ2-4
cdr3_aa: ASSFQGSIQY

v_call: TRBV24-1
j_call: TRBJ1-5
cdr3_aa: ATSPSLFTEPQH

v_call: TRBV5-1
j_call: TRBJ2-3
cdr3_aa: ASSLGATDTDTQY

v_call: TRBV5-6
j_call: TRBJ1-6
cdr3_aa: ASSLAGVDSPLH

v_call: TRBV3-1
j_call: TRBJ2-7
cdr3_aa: ASSQEGTAGEQY

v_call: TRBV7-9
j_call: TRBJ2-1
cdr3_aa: ASSPRGAGLSYNEQF

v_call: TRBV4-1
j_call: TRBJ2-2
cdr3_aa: ASSQRQANTGELF

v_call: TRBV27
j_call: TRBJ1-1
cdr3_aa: ASSLVLNTEAF

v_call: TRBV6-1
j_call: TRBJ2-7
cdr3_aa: ASSDQWGSYEQY

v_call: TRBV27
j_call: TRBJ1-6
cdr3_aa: PSRESWDSMNSPLH

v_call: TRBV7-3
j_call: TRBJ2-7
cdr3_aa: ASSPGGLFPYEQY

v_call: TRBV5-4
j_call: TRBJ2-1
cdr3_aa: ASSPTPLAGTYNEQF

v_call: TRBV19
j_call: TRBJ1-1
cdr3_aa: ASSRNRRTEAF

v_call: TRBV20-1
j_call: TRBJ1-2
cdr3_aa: SAGARGNYGYT

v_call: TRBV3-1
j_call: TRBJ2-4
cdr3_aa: ASSQGSGGPRKNIQY

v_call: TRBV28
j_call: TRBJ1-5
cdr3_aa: ASSLWGSNQPQH

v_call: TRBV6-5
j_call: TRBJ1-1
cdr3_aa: ASSSQFEAF

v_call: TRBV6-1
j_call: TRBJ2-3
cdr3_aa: ASKSRGLSDTQY

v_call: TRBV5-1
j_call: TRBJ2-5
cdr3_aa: ASSWGTGRETQY

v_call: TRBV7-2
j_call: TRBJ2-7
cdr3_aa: ASSLALNPRTTYEQY

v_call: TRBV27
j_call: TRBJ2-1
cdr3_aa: ASSFGTNNEQF

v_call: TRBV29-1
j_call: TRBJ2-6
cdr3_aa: SAVTGGSGANVLT

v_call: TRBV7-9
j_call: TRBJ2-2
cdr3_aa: ASSRRDTRGELF

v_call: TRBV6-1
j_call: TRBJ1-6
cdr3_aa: ASSIQGLASPLH

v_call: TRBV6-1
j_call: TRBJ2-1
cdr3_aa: ASSGGFGGRYNEQF

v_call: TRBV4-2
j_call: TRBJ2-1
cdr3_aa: ASSHGSGGSYNEQF

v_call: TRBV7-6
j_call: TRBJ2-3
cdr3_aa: ASSLMGTDTQY

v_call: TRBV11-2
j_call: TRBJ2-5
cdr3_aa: ASSSQPVETQY

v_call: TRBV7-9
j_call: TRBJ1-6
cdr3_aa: ASSLVGDSPLH

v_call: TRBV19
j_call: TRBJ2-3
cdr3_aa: ASGRTPGLANTDTQY

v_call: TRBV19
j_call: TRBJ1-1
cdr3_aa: ASSNEPSTEAF